This T cell receptor beta chain was recovered during a study of beta chain features in type 1 diabetes. Study details: Age, gender and cell yields were similar between patients and healthy donors.

A note on this clone: Its antigen remains unidentified.

Study-level findings and limits: Diminished insertions and augmented deletions at VDJ junctions characterized type 1 diabetes patients. People with Type 1 diabetes carried modestly yet significantly shorter TCRB CDR3s in all four CD4+ subsets. Possible PCR preference for shorter templates applied equally to patients and controls.

The study reverse transcribed the entire isolated RNA, so it sequenced expressed TCRB transcripts. Produced via immunoSEQ multiplex PCR; TCRdb's table is partial and in-frame only. The sample has under 300,000 clones; approximately 15% are singletons. The CDR3 sequence is 15 residues long. The V gene lost 1 base and the J gene lost 6 bases, with 15 bases spanning the gap. Germline V gene data show CDR1 as SNHLY and CDR2 as FYNNEI. Sorting of CD4+ naive, central memory, regulatory and stem cell-like memory cells was performed via CD45RO/CCR7/CD25/CD127/CD95/CD27. The source material was naive CD4+ T cells from blood. The V gene is TRBV2, the J gene TRBJ2-5; tentative D call: TRBD2 (6 bases). This TCR derives from a man aged 25-45 years with type 1 diabetes. The DNA for the CDR3 is TGTGCCAGCAGTGAAGAGGTGGCGGGGATCCAGACCCAGTACTTC. This gives the protein CASSEEVAGIQTQYF.